This TCR beta chain was found in a study of CD8 T cells in Susac syndrome (dated by TCRdb to between 2017 and 2020). About the study as a whole: Repertoire sequencing was used to test whether CD8+ T cell activation and differentiation in Susac syndrome was antigen driven. The study compared CD8+ T cell repertoire clonality among over ten healthy donors, about 14 Susac syndrome patients and some 16 multiple sclerosis patients.

The paper as a whole reports these results and caveats: The number of individuals in the TCR sequencing and HLA analysis was acknowledged as relatively small.

On this clonotype: The clone's antigen remains unknown. The junction shows a germline mismatch at one end, possibly a read error.

The cysteine opens and the phenylalanine closes a CDR3 of 17 amino acids. Only the CDR3 DNA is retained, 51 bases long and in frame from the first base. High-throughput TCR beta sequencing profiled peripheral blood CD8+ and CD4+ T cells from healthy donors, Susac syndrome patients and multiple sclerosis patients. Multiple sclerosis controls were treatment-naive patients with stable or active relapsing-remitting disease fulfilling revised McDonald criteria. Bulk CD8+ and CD4+ T cells were purified by magnetic negative isolation, while CD8+ TEMRA cells were enriched using FACS. Blood was collected in EDTA tubes and processed within 24 hours, with PBMCs isolated through density gradient centrifugation. PBMCs destined for TCR sequencing were cryopreserved in liquid nitrogen and later thawed in a 37 °C water bath. Purity of sorted or isolated CD4+, CD8+ and CD8+ TEMRA cells was at least 90%. RNA was extracted using the RNeasy kit, and roughly 0.45 to 1 microgram was reverse transcribed with random hexamers. The immunoSEQ multiplex PCR assay, covering 54 Vbeta and 13 Jbeta segments, was used to amplify TCR beta CDR3 regions. To correct PCR amplification bias, a synthetic template baseline was used for both primer optimization and computational correction. The study's own analysis went as follows. Only productive sequences were kept, with reads annotated to V, D and J genes according to IMGT and analyzed in immunoSEQ Analyzer. Clonality was calculated as one minus the Shannon entropy normalized by log2 of the number of productive unique sequences. For each patient and control, public and private clones were evaluated within the 100 most prevalent clones. Clones were defined as Susac-specific if absent from the healthy and MS cohorts, from 1052 published viral clones and from other ImmuneACCESS disease sequences. The public reads were run again by TCRdb, first through fastp at Q25 and then through MiXCR, and only productive beta chains were kept. Rows with a matching CDR3 protein are joined into one entry that keeps the most common DNA and genes. Here the V and J calls rest on TCRdb's processing, not on the authors' analysis. The sample table shows 100,000 to 150,000 distinct CDR3 sequences, and over 85% are seen once. Over 0.3% of the sample comes from the top ten.

The sequence came from a human donor with multiple sclerosis. The chain couples TRBV23-1 to TRBJ1-5; matching of 6 bases hints at TRBD1 as the D gene. TRBV23-1 is sorted into the ORF group, with uncertain function. What was sequenced was CD8+ T cells from PBMCs. The CDR3 protein sequence reads: CASIRDTGPISNQPLHF. The sequence in DNA is TGCGCCAGCATTCGGGACACCGGACCGATTAGCAATCAGCCCCTGCATTTT.